These T cell receptor beta chains were read from a single sample in a study of T cells in Graves' hyperthyroidism and ophthalmopathy. MiXCR was run by TCRdb on the multiplex PCR reads, yielding one entry per CDR3 protein. The sample holds roughly 750,000 distinct CDR3 sequences, roughly 15% seen once. The sequencing sample was made of blood. These receptors came from a man aged 18 to 30 with Graves' hyperthyroidism. CDR3s include the opening cysteine and the closing phenylalanine or tryptophan. The D gene is left open where the match is weak. Part of the rows lack a size; the others show once, few, many or a class for expanded clones.

j_call: TRBJ1-1
clone_size: -
d_call: TRBD1
v_call: TRBV7-9
cdr3_aa: CASSPPAGTGSPEAFF
cdr3_nt: TGTGCCAGCAGCCCTCCCGCTGGGACAGGGAGCCCTGAAGCTTTCTTT

j_call: TRBJ1-2
clone_size: few
d_call: -
v_call: TRBV7-9
cdr3_aa: CASSKEGQGEGYTF
cdr3_nt: TGTGCCAGCAGCAAAGAGGGGCAGGGAGAAGGCTACACCTTC

j_call: TRBJ1-1
clone_size: many
d_call: -
v_call: TRBV12-3/TRBV12-4
cdr3_aa: CASSIGGSGTEAFF
cdr3_nt: TGTGCCAGCAGCATCGGAGGCTCGGGCACTGAAGCTTTCTTT

j_call: TRBJ2-1
clone_size: -
d_call: TRBD1
v_call: TRBV28
cdr3_aa: CASSLIGGGHEQFF
cdr3_nt: TGTGCCAGCAGTTTAATAGGGGGCGGACATGAGCAGTTCTTC

j_call: TRBJ1-5
clone_size: many
d_call: -
v_call: TRBV27
cdr3_aa: CASSSTSGNQPQHF
cdr3_nt: TGTGCCAGCAGTTCGACGTCAGGAAATCAGCCCCAGCATTTT

j_call: TRBJ1-1
clone_size: -
d_call: -
v_call: TRBV5-1
cdr3_aa: CASSSGGQGISTEAFF
cdr3_nt: TGCGCCAGCAGCTCCGGCGGGCAAGGAATCTCGACTGAAGCTTTCTTT

j_call: TRBJ2-1
clone_size: -
d_call: -
v_call: TRBV12-3/TRBV12-4
cdr3_aa: CASSLEGVPGEQFF
cdr3_nt: TGTGCCAGCAGCCTTGAGGGAGTTCCCGGTGAGCAGTTCTTC

j_call: TRBJ2-2
clone_size: -
d_call: -
v_call: TRBV19
cdr3_aa: CASSIRQTAGRELFF
cdr3_nt: TGTGCCAGTAGTATAAGGCAGACTGCCGGCCGGGAGCTGTTTTTT

j_call: TRBJ1-4
clone_size: few
d_call: -
v_call: TRBV7-8
cdr3_aa: CASSLKRTPNEKLFF
cdr3_nt: TGTGCCAGCAGCTTAAAACGGACGCCTAATGAAAAACTGTTTTTT

j_call: TRBJ1-4
clone_size: many
d_call: TRBD1
v_call: TRBV28
cdr3_aa: CASAGQGFLGKLFF
cdr3_nt: TGTGCCAGCGCTGGACAGGGGTTTTTGGGAAAACTGTTTTTT

j_call: TRBJ1-3
clone_size: few
d_call: -
v_call: TRBV27
cdr3_aa: CASSPWGGNTIYF
cdr3_nt: TGTGCCAGCAGTCCGTGGGGGGGAAACACCATATATTTT

j_call: TRBJ1-1
clone_size: -
d_call: -
v_call: TRBV5-1
cdr3_aa: CASSPMTVNTEAFF
cdr3_nt: TGCGCCAGCAGCCCCATGACCGTTAACACTGAAGCTTTCTTT

j_call: TRBJ2-7
clone_size: -
d_call: TRBD2
v_call: TRBV11-2
cdr3_aa: CASSFPRGTSGYEQYF
cdr3_nt: TGTGCCAGCAGCTTTCCTCGCGGGACTAGCGGATACGAGCAGTACTTC

j_call: TRBJ2-6
clone_size: -
d_call: -
v_call: TRBV5-4
cdr3_aa: CASSQGPPGTGANVLTF
cdr3_nt: TGCGCCAGCAGCCAAGGACCCCCCGGGACTGGGGCCAACGTCCTGACTTTC

j_call: TRBJ2-7
clone_size: few
d_call: -
v_call: TRBV7-8
cdr3_aa: CASSLVSRGGEQYF
cdr3_nt: TGTGCCAGCAGCTTAGTTTCTCGGGGCGGCGAGCAGTACTTC

j_call: TRBJ2-1
clone_size: many
d_call: TRBD2
v_call: TRBV27
cdr3_aa: CASSPGTSANNEQFF
cdr3_nt: TGTGCCAGCAGTCCAGGGACTAGCGCTAACAATGAGCAGTTCTTC

j_call: TRBJ1-4
clone_size: -
d_call: -
v_call: TRBV28
cdr3_aa: CASSLGGVADEKLFF
cdr3_nt: TGTGCCAGCAGTTTGGGGGGTGTGGCAGACGAAAAACTGTTTTTT

j_call: TRBJ1-4
clone_size: -
d_call: -
v_call: TRBV2
cdr3_aa: CASIRPGAQRGGEKLFF
cdr3_nt: TGTGCCAGCATCCGTCCAGGGGCCCAGAGGGGGGGTGAAAAACTGTTTTTT

j_call: TRBJ2-1
clone_size: few
d_call: -
v_call: TRBV7-9
cdr3_aa: CASSNFPPAGSSYNEQFF
cdr3_nt: TGTGCCAGCAGCAACTTCCCGCCCGCGGGGAGCTCCTACAATGAGCAGTTCTTC

j_call: TRBJ2-3
clone_size: -
d_call: TRBD2
v_call: TRBV6-9
cdr3_aa: CASSYESGRAADTQYF
cdr3_nt: TGTGCCAGCAGTTATGAGAGCGGGAGGGCCGCAGATACGCAGTATTTT

j_call: TRBJ2-3
clone_size: few
d_call: -
v_call: TRBV6-2/TRBV6-3
cdr3_aa: CASSYGPVARTDTQYF
cdr3_nt: TGTGCCAGCAGTTACGGCCCCGTCGCGAGGACAGATACGCAGTATTTT

j_call: TRBJ2-2
clone_size: -
d_call: TRBD2
v_call: TRBV6-5
cdr3_aa: CASSYSASGIIGELFF
cdr3_nt: TGTGCCAGCAGTTACTCCGCTAGCGGGATTATCGGGGAGCTGTTTTTT

j_call: TRBJ2-7
clone_size: few
d_call: -
v_call: TRBV30
cdr3_aa: CDWSVEDEQYF
cdr3_nt: TGTGACTGGAGTGTGGAGGACGAGCAGTACTTC

j_call: TRBJ1-5
clone_size: many
d_call: TRBD1
v_call: TRBV10-3
cdr3_aa: CAISGDRGLQPQHF
cdr3_nt: TGTGCCATCAGTGGGGACAGGGGGCTTCAGCCCCAGCATTTT

j_call: TRBJ1-2
clone_size: many
d_call: -
v_call: TRBV6-1
cdr3_aa: CASSEKVSNYGYTF
cdr3_nt: TGTGCCAGCAGTGAAAAGGTTTCTAACTATGGCTACACCTTC

j_call: TRBJ2-1
clone_size: -
d_call: TRBD2
v_call: TRBV29-1
cdr3_aa: CSVGEGTHEQFF
cdr3_nt: TGCAGCGTTGGGGAGGGGACCCATGAGCAGTTCTTC

j_call: TRBJ2-7
clone_size: -
d_call: -
v_call: TRBV27
cdr3_aa: CASSSTEPPYEQYF
cdr3_nt: TGTGCCAGCAGTTCGACGGAGCCTCCCTACGAGCAGTACTTC

j_call: TRBJ2-2
clone_size: few
d_call: TRBD1
v_call: TRBV28
cdr3_aa: CASSFTGGADGELFF
cdr3_nt: TGTGCCAGCAGTTTTACAGGGGGCGCAGATGGGGAGCTGTTTTTT

j_call: TRBJ2-7
clone_size: few
d_call: -
v_call: TRBV7-8
cdr3_aa: CASSQMDYLPYEQYF
cdr3_nt: TGTGCCAGCAGCCAGATGGACTATCTCCCCTACGAGCAGTACTTC

j_call: TRBJ2-7
clone_size: many
d_call: TRBD1
v_call: TRBV24-1
cdr3_aa: CATSVGQGVTYEQYF
cdr3_nt: TGTGCCACCAGTGTCGGACAGGGGGTCACCTACGAGCAGTACTTC

j_call: TRBJ2-1
clone_size: few
d_call: TRBD2
v_call: TRBV19
cdr3_aa: CASSRGLAEGNYNEQFF
cdr3_nt: TGTGCCAGTAGTAGGGGACTAGCGGAGGGGAACTACAATGAGCAGTTCTTC

j_call: TRBJ2-5
clone_size: -
d_call: -
v_call: TRBV10-2
cdr3_aa: CASSEGGANQETQYF
cdr3_nt: TGCGCCAGCAGTGAGGGAGGGGCGAACCAAGAGACCCAGTACTTC

j_call: TRBJ2-7
clone_size: many
d_call: TRBD1
v_call: TRBV5-8
cdr3_aa: CASSPDRGSYEQYF
cdr3_nt: TGTGCCAGCAGCCCCGACAGGGGTTCCTACGAGCAGTACTTC

j_call: TRBJ2-7
clone_size: -
d_call: -
v_call: TRBV3-1
cdr3_aa: CASSQGEWGYAYEQYF
cdr3_nt: TGTGCCAGCAGCCAGGGAGAATGGGGTTACGCCTACGAGCAGTACTTC

j_call: TRBJ1-5
clone_size: -
d_call: TRBD1
v_call: TRBV28
cdr3_aa: CASSPVRTGGNQPQHF
cdr3_nt: TGTGCCAGCAGTCCCGTGAGAACAGGGGGCAATCAGCCCCAGCATTTT

j_call: TRBJ2-5
clone_size: many
d_call: -
v_call: TRBV5-1
cdr3_aa: CASSLGPAQETQYF
cdr3_nt: TGCGCCAGCAGCTTGGGGCCAGCTCAAGAGACCCAGTACTTC

j_call: TRBJ1-1
clone_size: -
d_call: TRBD1
v_call: TRBV30
cdr3_aa: CAWSPGQDTEAFF
cdr3_nt: TGTGCCTGGTCGCCGGGACAGGACACTGAAGCTTTCTTT

j_call: TRBJ2-5
clone_size: many
d_call: -
v_call: TRBV5-1
cdr3_aa: CASSLGSHQETQYF
cdr3_nt: TGCGCCAGCAGCTTGGGAAGTCATCAAGAGACCCAGTACTTC

j_call: TRBJ2-7
clone_size: -
d_call: -
v_call: TRBV4-3
cdr3_aa: CASSQVRQGYNEQYF
cdr3_nt: TGCGCCAGCAGCCAAGTTAGGCAGGGTTACAATGAGCAGTACTTC